This T cell receptor beta chain comes out of a study of shared clonotypes between healthy human individuals. Trimming left V 7 bases short and J 0 bases short, with 6 bases between. This CDR3 is built from 13 residues. Germline V lookup: CDR1 SNHLY, CDR2 FYNNEI. Authors' processing steps: Filtering of immunoSEQ junctional sequences could not match full-length read filtering. The repertoire was sequenced with immunoSEQ multiplex PCR; TCRdb's copy has only in-frame clones and lacks some. Clone size and the V and J calls come from that table; the DNA yielded D and trimming. Of fewer than 1.8 million clones listed, approximately 98.5% are singletons.

The material sequenced was naive CD4+ T cells sorted from blood. The subset here: CD45RA+ positively selected. The TCR comes from a man aged 25-45 years in good health. The gene calls are TRBV2 and TRBJ1-4; perhaps TRBD1 as D (5 bases). The CDR3 DNA reads TGTGCCAGCATCAGGGCAACTAATGAAAAACTGTTTTTT. Amino acids: CASIRATNEKLFF.